This T cell receptor (beta chain) was sequenced during a study of blood T cell repertoires in COVID-19. There are 15 residues in the CDR3. The junction had 5 bases not matched to a gene; V was cut back by 3 bases and J by 3 bases. Per the germline V gene, CDR1 is SGHRS and CDR2 is YFSETQ. Libraries were prepared by immunoSEQ multiplex PCR; TCRdb keeps only in-frame clonotypes and omits some of them. The top ten hold more than 4% of the sample, which has about 280,000 clones, around 80% seen once. This clonotype originated in a man aged 40-49 years who had been exposed to COVID-19. The chain has TRBV5-1 and TRBJ1-2; 10 bases map to TRBD1. The sample was PBMCs or T cells enriched from blood (not recorded which). Here the CDR3 reads CASSSPGQGHYGYTF. In DNA, the CDR3 is TGCGCCAGCAGCTCACCGGGACAGGGGCACTATGGCTACACCTTC.